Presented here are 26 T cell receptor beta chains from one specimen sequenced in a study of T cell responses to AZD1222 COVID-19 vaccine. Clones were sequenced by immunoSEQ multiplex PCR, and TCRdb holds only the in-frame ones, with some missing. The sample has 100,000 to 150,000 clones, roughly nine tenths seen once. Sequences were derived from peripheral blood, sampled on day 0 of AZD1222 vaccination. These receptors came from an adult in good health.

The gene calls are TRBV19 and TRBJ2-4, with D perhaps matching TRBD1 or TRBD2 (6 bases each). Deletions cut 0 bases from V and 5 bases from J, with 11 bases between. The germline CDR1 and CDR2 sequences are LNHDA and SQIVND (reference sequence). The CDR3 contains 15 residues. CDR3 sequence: CASSIEAEGENIQYF. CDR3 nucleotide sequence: TGTGCCAGTAGTATAGAGGCGGAGGGGGAAAACATTCAGTACTTC.

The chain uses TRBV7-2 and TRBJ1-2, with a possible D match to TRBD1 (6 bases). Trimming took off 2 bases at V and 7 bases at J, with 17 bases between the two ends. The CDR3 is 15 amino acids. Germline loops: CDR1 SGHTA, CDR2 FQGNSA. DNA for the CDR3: TGTGCCAGCAGCTTATGGCGGGGGGCGTCTGTTGGCTACACCTTC. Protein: CASSLWRGASVGYTF.

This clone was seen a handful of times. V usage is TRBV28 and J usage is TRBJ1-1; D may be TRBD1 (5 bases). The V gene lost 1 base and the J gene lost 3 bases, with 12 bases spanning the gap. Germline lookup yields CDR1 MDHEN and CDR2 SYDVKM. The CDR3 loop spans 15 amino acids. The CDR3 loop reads CASSLYPGWDTEAFF. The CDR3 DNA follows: TGTGCCAGCAGTTTATATCCAGGGTGGGACACTGAAGCTTTCTTT. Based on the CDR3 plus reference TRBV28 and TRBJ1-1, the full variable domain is DVKVTQSSRYLVKRTGEKVFLECVQDMDHENMFWYRQDPGLGLRLIYFSYDVKMKEKGDIPEGYSVSREKKERFSLILESASTNQTSMYLCASSLYPGWDTEAFFGQGTRLTVV.

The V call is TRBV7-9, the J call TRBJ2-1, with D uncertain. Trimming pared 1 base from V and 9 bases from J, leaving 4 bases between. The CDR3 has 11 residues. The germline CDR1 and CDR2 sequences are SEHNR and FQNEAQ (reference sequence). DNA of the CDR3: TGTGCCAGCAGCTTAGGGATTGAGCAGTTCTTC. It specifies CASSLGIEQFF.

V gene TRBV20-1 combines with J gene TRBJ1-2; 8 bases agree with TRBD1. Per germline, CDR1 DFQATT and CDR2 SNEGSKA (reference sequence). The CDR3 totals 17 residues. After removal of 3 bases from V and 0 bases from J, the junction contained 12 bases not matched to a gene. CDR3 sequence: CSASERGTGSTNYGYTF. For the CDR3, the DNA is TGCAGTGCTAGTGAGAGGGGGACAGGTTCTACTAACTATGGCTACACCTTC.

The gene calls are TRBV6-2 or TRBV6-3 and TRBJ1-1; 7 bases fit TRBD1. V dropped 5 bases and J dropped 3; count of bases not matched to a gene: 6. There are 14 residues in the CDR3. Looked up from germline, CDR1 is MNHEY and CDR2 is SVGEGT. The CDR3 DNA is TGTGCCAGCAGTGCACAGGGGATTTACACTGAAGCTTTCTTT. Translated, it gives CASSAQGIYTEAFF.

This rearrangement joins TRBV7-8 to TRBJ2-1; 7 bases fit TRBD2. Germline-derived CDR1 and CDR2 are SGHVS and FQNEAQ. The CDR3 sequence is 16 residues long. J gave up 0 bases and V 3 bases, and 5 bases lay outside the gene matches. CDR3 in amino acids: CASSLGRAISYNEQFF. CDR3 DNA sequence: TGTGCCAGCAGCTTGGGGAGGGCCATCTCCTACAATGAGCAGTTCTTC.

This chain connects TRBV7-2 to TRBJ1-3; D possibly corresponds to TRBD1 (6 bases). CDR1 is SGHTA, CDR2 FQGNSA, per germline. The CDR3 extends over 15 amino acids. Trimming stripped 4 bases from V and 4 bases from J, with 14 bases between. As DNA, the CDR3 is TGTGCCAGCAGCTCTATATTCGACAGGGGAAACACCATATATTTT. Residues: CASSSIFDRGNTIYF.

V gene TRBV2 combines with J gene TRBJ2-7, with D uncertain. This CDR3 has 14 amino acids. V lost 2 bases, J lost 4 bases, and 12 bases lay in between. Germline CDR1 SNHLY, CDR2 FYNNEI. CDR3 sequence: CASSEPRSGYEQYF. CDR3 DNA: TGTGCCAGCAGTGAACCCAGGAGTGGGTACGAGCAGTACTTC.

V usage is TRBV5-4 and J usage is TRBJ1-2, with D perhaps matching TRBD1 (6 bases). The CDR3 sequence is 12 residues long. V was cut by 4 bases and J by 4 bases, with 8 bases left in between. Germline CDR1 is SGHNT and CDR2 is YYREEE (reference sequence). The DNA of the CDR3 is TGTGCCAGCAGCCCAGGGGCCTATGGCTACACCTTC. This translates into CASSPGAYGYTF.

The CDR3 region is CASSADRASPLHF. DNA of the CDR3: TGTGCCAGCAGTGCGGACAGGGCGTCACCCCTCCACTTT. This chain uses TRBV28 with TRBJ1-6, with TRBD1 matching over 8 bases. The CDR3 is 13 residues long. Germline V lookup: CDR1 MDHEN, CDR2 SYDVKM. V lost 5 bases, J lost 10 bases, and 4 bases stayed unmatched.

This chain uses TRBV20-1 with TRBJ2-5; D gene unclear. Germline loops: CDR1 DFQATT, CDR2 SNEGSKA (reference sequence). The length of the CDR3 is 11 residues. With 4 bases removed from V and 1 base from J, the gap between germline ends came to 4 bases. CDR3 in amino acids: CSATGQETQYF. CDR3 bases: TGCAGTGCTACAGGCCAAGAGACCCAGTACTTC.

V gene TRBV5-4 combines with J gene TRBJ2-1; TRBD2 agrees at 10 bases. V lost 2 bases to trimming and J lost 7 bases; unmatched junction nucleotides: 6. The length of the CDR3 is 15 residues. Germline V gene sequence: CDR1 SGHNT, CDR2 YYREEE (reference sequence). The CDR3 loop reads CASSFELAGGNEQFF. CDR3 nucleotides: TGTGCCAGCAGCTTCGAGTTAGCGGGAGGAAATGAGCAGTTCTTC.

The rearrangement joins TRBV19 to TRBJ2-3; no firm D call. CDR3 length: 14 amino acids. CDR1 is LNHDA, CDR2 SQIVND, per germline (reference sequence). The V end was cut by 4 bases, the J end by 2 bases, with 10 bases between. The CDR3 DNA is TGTGCCAGTAGTAATCGACTCCTCACAGATACGCAGTATTTT. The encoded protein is CASSNRLLTDTQYF.

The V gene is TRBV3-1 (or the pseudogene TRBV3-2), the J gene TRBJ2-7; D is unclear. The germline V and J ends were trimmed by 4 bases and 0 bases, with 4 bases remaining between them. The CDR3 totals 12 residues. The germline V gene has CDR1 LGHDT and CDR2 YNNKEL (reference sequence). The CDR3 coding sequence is TGTGCCAGCAGCCCAGGCTCCTACGAGCAGTACTTC. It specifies CASSPGSYEQYF.

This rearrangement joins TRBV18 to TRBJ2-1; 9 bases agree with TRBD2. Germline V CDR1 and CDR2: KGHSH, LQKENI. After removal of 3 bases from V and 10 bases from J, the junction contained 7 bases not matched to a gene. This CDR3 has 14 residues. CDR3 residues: CASSPELAGREQFF. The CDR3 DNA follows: TGTGCCAGCTCACCGGAGCTAGCGGGAAGGGAGCAGTTCTTC.

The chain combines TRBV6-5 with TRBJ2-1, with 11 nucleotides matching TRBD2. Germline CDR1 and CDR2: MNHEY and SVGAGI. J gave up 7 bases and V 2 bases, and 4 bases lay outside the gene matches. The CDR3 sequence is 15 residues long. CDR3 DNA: TGTGCCAGCAGTTACGAACTAGCGGGAGTAAATGAGCAGTTCTTC. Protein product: CASSYELAGVNEQFF.

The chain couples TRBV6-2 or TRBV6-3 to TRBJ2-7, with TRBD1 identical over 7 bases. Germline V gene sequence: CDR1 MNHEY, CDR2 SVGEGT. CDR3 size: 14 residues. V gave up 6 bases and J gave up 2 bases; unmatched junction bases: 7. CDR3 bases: TGTGCCAGCAGCCCGACAGGGTCTACCTACGAGCAGTACTTC. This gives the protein CASSPTGSTYEQYF.

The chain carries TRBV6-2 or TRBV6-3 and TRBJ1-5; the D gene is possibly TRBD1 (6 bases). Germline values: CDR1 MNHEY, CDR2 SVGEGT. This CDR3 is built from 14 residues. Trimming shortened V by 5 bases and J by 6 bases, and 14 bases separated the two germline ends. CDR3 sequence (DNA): TGTGCCAGCAGTACCCGGGACATTAGTCAGCCCCAGCATTTT. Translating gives CASSTRDISQPQHF.

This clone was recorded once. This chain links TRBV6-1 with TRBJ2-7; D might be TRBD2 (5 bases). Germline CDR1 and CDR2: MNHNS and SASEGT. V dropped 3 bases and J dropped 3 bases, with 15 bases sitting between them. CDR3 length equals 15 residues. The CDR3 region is CASSDTGLAFYEQYF. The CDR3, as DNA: TGTGCCAGCAGTGATACCGGCCTAGCCTTCTACGAGCAGTACTTC.

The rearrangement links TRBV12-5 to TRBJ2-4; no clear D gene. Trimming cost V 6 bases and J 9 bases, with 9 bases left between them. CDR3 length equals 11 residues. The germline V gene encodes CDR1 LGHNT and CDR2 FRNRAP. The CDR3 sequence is CASGPLGIQYF. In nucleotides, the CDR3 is TGTGCTAGTGGCCCCCTTGGCATTCAGTACTTC.

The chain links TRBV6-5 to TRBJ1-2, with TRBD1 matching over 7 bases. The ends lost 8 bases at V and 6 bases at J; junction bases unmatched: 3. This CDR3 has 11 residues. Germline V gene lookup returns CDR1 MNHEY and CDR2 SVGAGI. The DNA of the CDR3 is TGTGCCAGCGGGACAGTTGATGGCTACACCTTC. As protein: CASGTVDGYTF.

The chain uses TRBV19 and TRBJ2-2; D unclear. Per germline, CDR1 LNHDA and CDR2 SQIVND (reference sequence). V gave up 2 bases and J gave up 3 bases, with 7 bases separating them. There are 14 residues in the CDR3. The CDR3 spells CASSIFADTGELFF. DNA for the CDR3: TGTGCCAGTAGTATATTTGCAGACACCGGGGAGCTGTTTTTT.

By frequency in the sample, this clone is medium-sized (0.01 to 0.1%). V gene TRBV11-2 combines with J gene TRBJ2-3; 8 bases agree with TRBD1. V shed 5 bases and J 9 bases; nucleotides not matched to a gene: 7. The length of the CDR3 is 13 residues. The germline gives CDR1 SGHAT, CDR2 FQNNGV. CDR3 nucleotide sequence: TGTGCCAGCAGCATAGGACAGGGCTGGACGCAGTATTTT. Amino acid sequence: CASSIGQGWTQYF.

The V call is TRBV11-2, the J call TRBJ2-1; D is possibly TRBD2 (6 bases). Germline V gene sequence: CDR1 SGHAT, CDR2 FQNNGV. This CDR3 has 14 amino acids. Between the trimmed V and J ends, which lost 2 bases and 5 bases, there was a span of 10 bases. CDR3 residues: CASSLIGLNNEQFF. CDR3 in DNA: TGTGCCAGCAGCTTAATTGGACTAAACAATGAGCAGTTCTTC.

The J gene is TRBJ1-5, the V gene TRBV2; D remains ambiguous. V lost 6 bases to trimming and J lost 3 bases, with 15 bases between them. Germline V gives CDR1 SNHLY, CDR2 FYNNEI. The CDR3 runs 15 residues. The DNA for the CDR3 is TGTGCCAGCAGGCGGGAGCAGTTCTTCAATCAGCCCCAGCATTTT. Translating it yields CASRREQFFNQPQHF.